These 17 T cell receptor beta chains share one sample of origin, sequenced in a study of immune cell composition in non-small cell lung cancer. Only in-frame clones appear in the TCRdb table, and some are missing; sequencing was by immunoSEQ multiplex PCR. The data hold a few thousand clones, with approximately 85% observed a single time. Material: lung tumor tissue. These receptors were obtained from a human donor with non-small cell lung cancer.

This chain joins TRBV5-4 and TRBJ2-3, with unresolved D. Germline V gene data show CDR1 as SGHNT and CDR2 as YYREEE (reference sequence). Trimming shortened V by 1 base and J by 4 bases, and 4 bases separated the two germline ends. CDR3 length: 12 residues. The CDR3 is CASSLLSDTQYF. DNA for the CDR3: TGTGCCAGCAGCTTGTTATCAGATACGCAGTATTTT.

The chain carries TRBV27 and TRBJ1-1, with TRBD1 identical over 9 bases. The CDR3 loop spans 15 amino acids. Per germline, CDR1 MNHEY and CDR2 SMNVEV (reference sequence). The trim removed 7 bases at V and 0 bases at J, leaving 6 bases unmatched. CDR3 nucleotides: TGTGCCAGCACACAGGGGGCGAACATGAACACTGAAGCTTTCTTT. Protein sequence: CASTQGANMNTEAFF.

The genes are TRBV28 and TRBJ1-5; TRBD1 aligns across 9 bases. The CDR3 covers 17 residues. Unmatched junction bases numbered 8, after V lost 4 bases and J lost 1 base. Germline CDR1 MDHEN, CDR2 SYDVKM. CDR3 loop: CASSWGQGLGSNQPQHF. In nucleotides, the CDR3 is TGTGCCAGCAGTTGGGGACAGGGACTAGGGAGCAATCAGCCCCAGCATTTT.

This chain connects TRBV7-2 to TRBJ2-3; TRBD2 aligns across 14 bases. This CDR3 is built from 16 residues. Germline CDR1 SGHTA, CDR2 FQGNSA. Germline trimming cut 5 bases from V and 3 bases from J; bases unmatched to any gene: 4. The CDR3 DNA reads TGTGCCAGCAGCGGCCGACTAGCGGGAGGGACAGATACGCAGTATTTT. This codes for CASSGRLAGGTDTQYF.

The chain links TRBV5-6 to TRBJ2-7, with D possibly TRBD2 on 5 matching bases. This CDR3 comprises 14 residues. Germline V gives CDR1 SGHDT, CDR2 YYEEEE. V lost 4 bases and J 6 bases, leaving 17 bases between the germline ends. The CDR3 is CASSGLASVSEQYF. The CDR3 region has the DNA TGTGCCAGCAGCGGCCTAGCATCGGTAAGCGAGCAGTACTTC.

The J gene is TRBJ2-1, the V gene TRBV19; 8 bases agree with TRBD1. The trim removed 7 bases at V and 0 bases at J, leaving 17 bases unmatched. Germline V lookup: CDR1 LNHDA, CDR2 SQIVND (reference sequence). This CDR3 has 19 amino acids. CDR3 sequence: CASKPQGAQPGGSYNEQFF. The CDR3 DNA follows: TGTGCCAGTAAACCTCAGGGGGCGCAGCCGGGCGGCTCCTACAATGAGCAGTTCTTC.

This clone was seen only once. The rearrangement links TRBV7-9 to TRBJ2-7; TRBD2 is a possible D gene (7 bases). V shed 6 bases and J shed 7 bases, with 25 bases lying between them. The CDR3 is 16 amino acids. Germline V lookup: CDR1 SEHNR, CDR2 FQNEAQ (reference sequence). The CDR3 coding sequence is TGTGCCAGCAGACCCCCGGGGGGCCACCTCCAGGGAGAGCAGTACTTC. This translates into CASRPPGGHLQGEQYF.

The CDR3, as DNA: TGTGCCAGCAGCTTAGGGAGGGCTTCTAACTATGGCTACACCTTC. It translates to CASSLGRASNYGYTF. This chain connects TRBV7-2 to TRBJ1-2; D not certain. In germline, CDR1 is SGHTA, CDR2 FQGNSA. The CDR3 spans 15 residues. V gave up 1 base and J gave up 0 bases, with 9 bases separating them. Full variable domain (missing parts from reference TRBV7-2 and TRBJ1-2): GAGVSQSPSNKVTEKGKDVELRCDPISGHTALYWYRQSLGQGLEFLIYFQGNSAPDKSGLPSDRFSAERTGGSVSTLTIQRTQQEDSAVYLCASSLGRASNYGYTFGSGTRLTVV.

A few counts support this clone. DNA of the CDR3: TGTGCCAGCAGACCACGACAGGGCGGGGAAAAACTGTTTTTT. Amino acid sequence: CASRPRQGGEKLFF. V and J are TRBV7-2 and TRBJ1-4; TRBD1 agrees at 7 bases. Germline CDR1 is SGHTA and CDR2 is FQGNSA. There are 14 residues in the CDR3. With 6 bases clipped from V and 8 bases from J, the junction kept 9 bases outside the gene matches. The full variable domain, with the rest looked up from reference TRBV7-2 and TRBJ1-4, is GAGVSQSPSNKVTEKGKDVELRCDPISGHTALYWYRQSLGQGLEFLIYFQGNSAPDKSGLPSDRFSAERTGGSVSTLTIQRTQQEDSAVYLCASRPRQGGEKLFFGSGTQLSVL.

Only one count was recorded for this clone. The chain combines TRBV5-1 with TRBJ1-5; a possible D gene is TRBD1 (6 bases). Germline V gene data show CDR1 as SGHRS and CDR2 as YFSETQ. V was clipped by 0 bases and J by 0 bases, with 10 bases between them. The CDR3 length is 16 residues. This CDR3 reads CASSLDSGDSNQPQHF. CDR3 DNA sequence: TGCGCCAGCAGCTTGGATTCAGGGGATAGCAATCAGCCCCAGCATTTT.

V and J are TRBV7-2 and TRBJ2-3, with TRBD1 matching 8 bases. The ends lost 1 base at V and 5 bases at J; junction bases unmatched: 11. CDR3 length equals 17 residues. The germline CDR1 and CDR2 sequences are SGHTA and FQGNSA. The CDR3 DNA reads as TGTGCCAGCAGCTTAGAATCCGCCGGGACAGGTTTAGATACGCAGTATTTT. This gives the protein CASSLESAGTGLDTQYF.

The chain is built from TRBV9 and TRBJ2-3; 8 nucleotides agree with TRBD2. The V gene's germline CDR1 is SGDLS and CDR2 YYNGEE. J gave up 1 base and V 4 bases, and 5 bases lay outside the gene matches. This CDR3 has 15 residues. The CDR3 protein is CASSTQTSGTDTQYF. DNA of the CDR3: TGTGCCAGCAGCACCCAGACTAGCGGCACAGATACGCAGTATTTT.

The chain carries TRBV12-5 and TRBJ2-2; TRBD1 aligns across 8 bases. The CDR3 totals 18 residues. V shed 6 bases, J shed 5 bases, and the junction held 17 bases outside the gene matches. Germline CDR1 and CDR2: LGHNT and FRNRAP. CDR3 in amino acids: CASGTTPPDRVRTGELFF. The CDR3 bases are TGTGCTAGTGGCACAACCCCTCCGGACAGGGTAAGAACCGGGGAGCTGTTTTTT.

The rearrangement joins TRBV28 to TRBJ2-7; TRBD2 aligns across 10 bases. Germline V lookup: CDR1 MDHEN, CDR2 SYDVKM. With V trimmed by 8 bases and J by 5 bases, 6 bases remained unmatched. The length of the CDR3 is 13 residues. CDR3 residues: CASGLAGENEQYF. The CDR3 DNA reads as TGTGCCAGCGGCCTAGCGGGAGAGAACGAGCAGTACTTC.

This chain joins TRBV28 and TRBJ2-1; 8 nucleotides agree with TRBD2. Unmatched junction bases numbered 14, after V lost 10 bases and J lost 9 bases. This CDR3 contains 14 residues. Per the germline V gene, CDR1 is MDHEN and CDR2 is SYDVKM. CDR3 in amino acids: CATIRAGADSEQFF. CDR3 nucleotides: TGTGCCACCATTAGAGCGGGAGCGGACAGTGAGCAGTTCTTC. Looking up the rest from reference TRBV28 and TRBJ2-1 gives the full variable domain: DVKVTQSSRYLVKRTGEKVFLECVQDMDHENMFWYRQDPGLGLRLIYFSYDVKMKEKGDIPEGYSVSREKKERFSLILESASTNQTSMYLCATIRAGADSEQFFGPGTRLTVL.

This chain joins TRBV5-4 and TRBJ2-1; TRBD2 matches at 9 bases. This CDR3 contains 15 residues. Trimming took 3 bases from V and 7 from J; bases not matched to a gene: 8. CDR1 and CDR2 from the germline V gene are SGHNT and YYREEE (reference sequence). CDR3 sequence: CASSSWLAGQNEQFF. In DNA, the CDR3 is TGTGCCAGCAGCTCGTGGCTAGCGGGACAAAATGAGCAGTTCTTC.

This clone came up a few times. V and J are TRBV7-9 and TRBJ2-5, with 10 nucleotides matching TRBD2. The germline CDR1 and CDR2 sequences are SEHNR and FQNEAQ (reference sequence). The junction had 11 bases not matched to a gene; V was cut back by 5 bases and J by 5 bases. The CDR3 extends over 16 amino acids. The CDR3 reads CASSPGTSDFGETQYF. The CDR3, as DNA: TGTGCCAGCAGCCCCGGGACTAGCGATTTCGGGGAGACCCAGTACTTC.